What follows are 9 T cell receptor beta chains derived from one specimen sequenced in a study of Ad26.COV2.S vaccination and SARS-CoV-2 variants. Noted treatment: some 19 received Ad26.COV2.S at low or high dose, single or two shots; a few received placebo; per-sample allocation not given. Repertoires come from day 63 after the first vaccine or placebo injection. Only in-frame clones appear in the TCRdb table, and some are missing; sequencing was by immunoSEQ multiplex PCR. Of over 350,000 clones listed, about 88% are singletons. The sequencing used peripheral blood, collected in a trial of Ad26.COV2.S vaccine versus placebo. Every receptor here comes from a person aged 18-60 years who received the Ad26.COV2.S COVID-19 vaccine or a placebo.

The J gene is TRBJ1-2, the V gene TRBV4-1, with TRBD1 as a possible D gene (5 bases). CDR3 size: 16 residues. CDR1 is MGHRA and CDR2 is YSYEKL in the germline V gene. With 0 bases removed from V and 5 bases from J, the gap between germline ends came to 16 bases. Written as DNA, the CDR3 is TGCGCCAGCAGCCAAGATTCGGGGGAGGCAGGGTATGGCTACACCTTC. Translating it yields CASSQDSGEAGYGYTF.

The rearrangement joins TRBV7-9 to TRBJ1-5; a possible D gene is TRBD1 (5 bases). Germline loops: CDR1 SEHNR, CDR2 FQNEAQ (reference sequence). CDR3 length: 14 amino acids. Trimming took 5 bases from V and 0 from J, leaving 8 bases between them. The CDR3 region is CASSAGFSNQPQHF. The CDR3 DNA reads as TGTGCCAGCAGCGCAGGGTTTAGCAATCAGCCCCAGCATTTT. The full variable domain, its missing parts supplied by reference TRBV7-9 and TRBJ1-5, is DTGVSQNPRHKITKRGQNVTFRCDPISEHNRLYWYRQTLGQGPEFLTYFQNEAQLEKSRLLSDRFSAERPKGSFSTLEIQRTEQGDSAMYLCASSAGFSNQPQHFGDGTRLSIL.

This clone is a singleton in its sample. This CDR3 is CASSIALAGGMETQYF. The CDR3 coding sequence is TGCGCCAGCAGCATCGCTTTAGCGGGGGGGATGGAGACCCAGTACTTC. This chain joins TRBV5-1 and TRBJ2-5; TRBD2 matches at 11 bases. J gave up 5 bases and V 4 bases, and 10 bases lay outside the gene matches. This CDR3 is 16 amino acids long. From germline, CDR1 is SGHRS and CDR2 YFSETQ.

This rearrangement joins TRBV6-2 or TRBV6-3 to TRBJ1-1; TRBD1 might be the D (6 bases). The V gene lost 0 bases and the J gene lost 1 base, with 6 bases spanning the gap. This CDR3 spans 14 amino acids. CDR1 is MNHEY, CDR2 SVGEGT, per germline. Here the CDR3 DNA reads TGTGCCAGCAGTTACTCAGGGGGGAACACTGAAGCTTTCTTT. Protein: CASSYSGGNTEAFF.

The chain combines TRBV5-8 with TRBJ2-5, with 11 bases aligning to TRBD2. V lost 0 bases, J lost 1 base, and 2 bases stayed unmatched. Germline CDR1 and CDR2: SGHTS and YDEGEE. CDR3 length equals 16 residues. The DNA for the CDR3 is TGTGCCAGCAGCTTGGGACTAGCGGGGCTCCAAGAGACCCAGTACTTC. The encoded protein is CASSLGLAGLQETQYF. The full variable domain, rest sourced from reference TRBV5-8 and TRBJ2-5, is EAGVTQSPTHLIKTRGQQATLRCSPISGHTSVYWYQQALGLGLQFLLWYDEGEERNRGNFPPRFSGRQFPNYSSELNVNALELEDSALYLCASSLGLAGLQETQYFGPGTRLLVL.

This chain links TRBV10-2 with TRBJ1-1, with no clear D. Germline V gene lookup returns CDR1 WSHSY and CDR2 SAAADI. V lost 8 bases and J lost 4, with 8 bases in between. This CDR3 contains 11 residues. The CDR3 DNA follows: TGCGCCAGCCTGAGAGGCACTGAAGCTTTCTTT. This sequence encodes CASLRGTEAFF.

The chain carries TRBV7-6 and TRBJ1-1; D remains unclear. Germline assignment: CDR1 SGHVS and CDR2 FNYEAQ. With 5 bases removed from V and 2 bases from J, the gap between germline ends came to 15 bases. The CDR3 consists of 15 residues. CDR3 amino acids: CASSPHPNINTEAFF. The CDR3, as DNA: TGTGCCAGCAGCCCTCACCCTAACATCAACACTGAAGCTTTCTTT.

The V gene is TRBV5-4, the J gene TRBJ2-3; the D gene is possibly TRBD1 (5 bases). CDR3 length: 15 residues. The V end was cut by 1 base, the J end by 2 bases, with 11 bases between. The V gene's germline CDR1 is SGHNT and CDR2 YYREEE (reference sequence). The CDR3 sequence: CASSLPRADTDTQYF. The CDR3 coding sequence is TGTGCCAGCAGCTTGCCCAGGGCGGACACAGATACGCAGTATTTT. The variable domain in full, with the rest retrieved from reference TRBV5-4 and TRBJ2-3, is ETGVTQSPTHLIKTRGQQVTLRCSSQSGHNTVSWYQQALGQGPQFIFQYYREEENGRGNFPPRFSGLQFPNYSSELNVNALELDDSALYLCASSLPRADTDTQYFGPGTRLTVL.

The CDR3 region is CASSVRLGAENTGELFF. DNA of the CDR3: TGTGCCAGCAGCGTCCGGTTGGGGGCAGAGAACACCGGGGAGCTGTTTTTT. The V call is TRBV14, the J call TRBJ2-2, with D possibly TRBD1 on 6 matching bases. V lost 5 bases, J lost 1 base, and 17 bases lay in between. CDR1 and CDR2 (germline): SGHDN, FVKESK. The CDR3 consists of 17 residues.